The TCR beta chain under discussion was sequenced for a study of Graves' ophthalmopathy and Graves' hyperthyroidism. Amplification targeted the TCR beta CDR3 regions, with RNA transcripts as the source material. An opening RT-PCR round employed HTBI primers and preceded a second-round multiplex PCR. TCRdb processed the multiplex PCR reads anew with MiXCR; each CDR3 protein has one entry. The sample consists of just over 600,000 distinct CDR3 sequences, about 20% of them appearing once. The CDR3 has 13 amino acids. Unmatched junction bases numbered 1, after V lost 4 bases and J lost 3 bases. The PBMC fraction was derived from around 9.4 ml of fresh peripheral blood. This clonotype was seen once.

This chain connects TRBV12-3 or TRBV12-4 to TRBJ2-5; TRBD1 matches 8 bases. The sequenced sample consisted of peripheral blood. The sequence was collected from a woman between 18 and 29 years old with stable Graves' hyperthyroidism. Some clones in this sample may be carry-over from other donors' samples. CDR3 coding DNA: TGTGCCAGCAGTTGGGGACAGGAAGAGACCCAGTACTTC. It encodes CASSWGQEETQYF.